The 21 T cell receptor beta chains below were found in one sample sequenced in a study of T cells in Graves' hyperthyroidism and ophthalmopathy. From RNA transcripts, TCR beta CDR3 regions were amplified. Researchers ran a first-round RT-PCR on the TCR CDR3 using the HTBI primer set. TCRdb redid the calling of the multiplex PCR reads with MiXCR, one entry per CDR3 protein. The sample lists approximately 610,000 distinct CDR3 sequences, 16% occurring once. The specimen sequenced was blood. The receptor set was obtained from a woman under 30 with Graves' hyperthyroidism.

This clonotype was counted at least ten times. The genes are TRBV6-1 and TRBJ2-7; D call uncertain. Germline V gene data show CDR1 as MNHNS and CDR2 as SASEGT. The CDR3 spans 16 residues. Trimming left V 1 base short and J 0 bases short, with 13 bases between. CDR3 region: CASSEGSGSSSYEQYF. As DNA, the CDR3 is TGTGCCAGCAGTGAAGGGTCTGGGTCTAGCTCCTACGAGCAGTACTTC.

The chain recombines TRBV7-9 with TRBJ2-1; D unresolved. CDR1 and CDR2 from the germline V gene are SEHNR and FQNEAQ (reference sequence). The CDR3 totals 16 residues. V was trimmed by 1 base and J by 6 bases, leaving 16 bases between them. CDR3 residues: CASSLGLRASGNEQFF. CDR3 DNA sequence: TGTGCCAGCAGCTTAGGTCTTAGGGCCTCTGGCAATGAGCAGTTCTTC. The variable domain in full, completed from reference TRBV7-9 and TRBJ2-1, reads DTGVSQNPRHKITKRGQNVTFRCDPISEHNRLYWYRQTLGQGPEFLTYFQNEAQLEKSRLLSDRFSAERPKGSFSTLEIQRTEQGDSAMYLCASSLGLRASGNEQFFGPGTRLTVL.

This clonotype showed up just a few times. The genes are TRBV25-1 and TRBJ2-7, with D possibly called TRBD1 or TRBD2 (5 bases each). There are 16 residues in the CDR3. Trimming left V 5 bases short and J 7 bases short, with 24 bases between. Germline loops: CDR1 MGHDK, CDR2 SYGVNS. The CDR3 DNA reads as TGTGCCAGCAGTCAAGCAGGGACCGGGACGTCCTCGGAGCAGTACTTC. Residues: CASSQAGTGTSSEQYF.

Ten or more counts support this clonotype. This rearrangement joins TRBV6-1 to TRBJ1-1; no reliable D call. The CDR3 spans 14 residues. V gave up 2 bases and J gave up 0 bases, with 7 bases separating them. The germline CDR1 and CDR2 sequences are MNHNS and SASEGT. CDR3 in amino acids: CASSEQPVNTEAFF. In nucleotides, the CDR3 is TGTGCCAGCAGTGAACAACCCGTGAACACTGAAGCTTTCTTT.

This clonotype was seen repeatedly, ten times or more. The chain joins TRBV6-1 to TRBJ2-1; D is uncertain. This CDR3 is 16 amino acids long. Deletions cut 5 bases from V and 2 bases from J, with 16 bases between. CDR1 and CDR2 (germline): MNHNS, SASEGT. The CDR3 is CASSSLDPIPYNEQFF. CDR3 sequence (DNA): TGTGCCAGCAGTTCATTAGACCCCATCCCCTACAATGAGCAGTTCTTC.

CDR3 residues: CASGRVNTGELFF. In nucleotides, the CDR3 is TGTGCCAGCGGCAGGGTGAACACCGGGGAGCTGTTTTTT. The chain is built from TRBV7-9 and TRBJ2-2; a weak D match, TRBD1 (5 bases). The CDR3 sequence is 13 residues long. Trimming removed 8 bases from V and 1 base from J, with 8 bases in between. The V gene's germline CDR1 is SEHNR and CDR2 FQNEAQ (reference sequence).

This clonotype has ten or more counts. The V and J genes are TRBV28 and TRBJ2-5; perhaps TRBD2 as D (6 bases). The V end lost 5 bases, the J end lost 2 bases, and 18 bases lay between the germline ends. The CDR3 consists of 16 residues. CDR1 and CDR2 from the germline V gene are MDHEN and SYDVKM. The chain's CDR3 is CASSGQTSTGQETQYF. The CDR3 DNA reads TGTGCCAGCAGTGGACAAACTAGCACGGGACAAGAGACCCAGTACTTC.

Concerning this clonotype itself: This sequence may be a read error, since a much larger clone differs from it by one base. The chain links TRBV5-5 to TRBJ2-1, with unresolved D. Germline CDR1 reads SGHKS; CDR2 reads YYEKEE (reference sequence). CDR3 size: 13 residues. The CDR3 sequence is CASRYAPGNDQFF. For the CDR3, the DNA is TGTGCCAGCAGGTACGCTCCCGGCAATGATCAGTTCTTC.

The table lists this clonotype with a few counts. The chain is built from TRBV4-1 and TRBJ2-5; TRBD2 aligns across 10 bases. With V trimmed by 4 bases and J by 5 bases, 7 bases remained unmatched. Per germline, CDR1 MGHRA and CDR2 YSYEKL. The CDR3 is 15 amino acids. For the CDR3, the DNA is TGCGCCAGCAGCCGCCAACTAGCGGGGCTTGAGACCCAGTACTTC. This translates into CASSRQLAGLETQYF.

This clonotype came up a few times. The rearrangement links TRBV9 to TRBJ2-7; D is undetermined. The CDR3 length is 15 residues. Germline CDR1 and CDR2: SGDLS and YYNGEE. Deletions cut 0 bases from V and 0 bases from J, with 10 bases between. This chain's CDR3 is CASSVGGRSSYEQYF. Written as DNA, the CDR3 is TGTGCCAGCAGCGTAGGAGGCAGGAGCTCCTACGAGCAGTACTTC.

This clonotype was detected many times. V and J are TRBV6-2 or TRBV6-3 and TRBJ1-1; unclear D gene. The CDR3 consists of 12 residues. Trimming pared 5 bases from V and 7 bases from J, leaving 11 bases between. Germline V lookup: CDR1 MNHEY, CDR2 SVGEGT. CDR3 DNA: TGTGCCAGCAGTCCTGTTTCTGGTGAAGCTTTCTTT. It translates to CASSPVSGEAFF.

The CDR3 nucleotides read TGTGCCAGTAGTTCGATAGGGGATCTCTATGGCTACACCTTC. Protein product: CASSSIGDLYGYTF. The V call is TRBV19, the J call TRBJ1-2; possibly TRBD1 for D (5 bases). The germline V and J ends were trimmed by 5 bases and 4 bases, with 14 bases remaining between them. CDR3 size: 14 residues. CDR1 and CDR2 from the germline V gene are LNHDA and SQIVND (reference sequence).

This clonotype was seen repeatedly, ten times or more. The chain combines TRBV24-1 with TRBJ2-7; 8 nucleotides agree with TRBD2. Trimming cost V 6 bases and J 0 bases; bases outside gene matches: 6. CDR3 length equals 15 residues. Germline assignment: CDR1 KGHDR and CDR2 SFDVKD. In DNA form, the CDR3 reads TGTGCCACCAGTCAAAGCGGGAGCAACTCCTACGAGCAGTACTTC. Protein sequence: CATSQSGSNSYEQYF.

The sample holds many counts of this clonotype. V usage is TRBV7-3 and J usage is TRBJ1-1; perhaps TRBD1 as D (5 bases). Deletions cut 5 bases from V and 1 base from J, with 8 bases between. Germline CDR1 and CDR2: SGHTA and FQGTGA. The CDR3 has 13 residues. The CDR3 is CASSLRANTEAFF. CDR3 nucleotide sequence: TGTGCCAGCAGCCTCAGGGCGAACACTGAAGCTTTCTTT.

The CDR3 bases are TGTGCCACCAGTGATAGGGGGGGTCAGCCCCAGCATTTT. Its translation: CATSDRGGQPQHF. The rearrangement uses TRBV24-1 and TRBJ1-5; D may be TRBD1 (6 bases). The CDR3 extends over 13 amino acids. Germline CDR1 and CDR2: KGHDR and SFDVKD. With 3 bases removed from V and 6 bases from J, the gap between germline ends came to 8 bases.

This clonotype was counted only a few times. The chain joins TRBV11-2 to TRBJ1-3; D call uncertain. Trimming took off 1 base at V and 4 bases at J, with 8 bases between the two ends. The CDR3 is 14 residues long. Germline CDR1 SGHAT, CDR2 FQNNGV. The DNA for the CDR3 is TGTGCCAGCAGCTTAGTGCGTGGAGGAAACACCATATATTTT. It translates to CASSLVRGGNTIYF.

Points on this clonotype: A much larger clone differs by one base, so this may be a read error. This rearrangement joins TRBV5-1 to TRBJ2-7; D is perhaps TRBD1 (5 bases). This CDR3 has 14 amino acids. Germline V lookup: CDR1 SGHRS, CDR2 YFSETQ. V was shortened by 3 bases and J by 6 bases, with 16 bases between the two germline ends. In nucleotides, the CDR3 is TGCGCCAGCAGCTACGAGGAGTGGGGCCCCGAGCAGTACTTC. This encodes CASSYEEWGPEQYF.

A few counts support this clonotype. The chain carries TRBV4-1 and TRBJ2-1; perhaps TRBD2 as D (6 bases). Germline assignment: CDR1 MGHRA and CDR2 YSYEKL. The CDR3 contains 16 residues. Trimming stripped 3 bases from V and 5 bases from J, with 17 bases between. The CDR3 nucleotides are TGCGCCAGCAGCCACCCCCACCGGGAGAGGGACAATGAGCAGTTCTTC. It specifies CASSHPHRERDNEQFF.

The chain carries TRBV20-1 and TRBJ2-1, with 8 positions matching TRBD1. This CDR3 region has 15 residues. Germline CDR1 reads DFQATT; CDR2 reads SNEGSKA (reference sequence). V shed 3 bases and J 2 bases; nucleotides not matched to a gene: 6. The DNA of the CDR3 is TGCAGTGCTAGGGACAGGGAGAAGCCCTACAATGAGCAGTTCTTC. Its translation: CSARDREKPYNEQFF.

This clonotype was recorded at least ten times. V usage is TRBV28 and J usage is TRBJ2-7; maybe TRBD1 (6 bases). The germline V gene encodes CDR1 MDHEN and CDR2 SYDVKM. V lost 4 bases and J 2 bases, leaving 15 bases between the germline ends. The CDR3 totals 15 residues. The CDR3 here is CASSSLGTRTYEQYF. DNA for the CDR3: TGTGCCAGCAGTTCCCTCGGGACAAGAACCTACGAGCAGTACTTC. The full variable domain, with the rest looked up from reference TRBV28 and TRBJ2-7, is DVKVTQSSRYLVKRTGEKVFLECVQDMDHENMFWYRQDPGLGLRLIYFSYDVKMKEKGDIPEGYSVSREKKERFSLILESASTNQTSMYLCASSSLGTRTYEQYFGPGTRLTVT.

This clonotype was counted a few times. The chain combines TRBV3-1 with TRBJ2-1; possibly TRBD1 for D (6 bases). With 3 bases removed from V and 5 bases from J, the gap between germline ends came to 14 bases. Per the germline V gene, CDR1 is LGHDT and CDR2 is YNNKEL (reference sequence). The CDR3 has 15 residues. CDR3 region: CASSHIYREDNEQFF. The DNA for the CDR3 is TGTGCCAGCAGCCATATATACAGGGAAGACAATGAGCAGTTCTTC.